This passage covers 18 T cell receptor beta chains from one sample sequenced in a study of patients and donors after allogeneic stem cell transplantation (dated by TCRdb to about 2020). The receptor library was made with RT-PCR. The sequencer was a NextSeq 550. TCRdb ran its own pipeline on the public reads, namely fastp trimming at Q25 and MiXCR clone calling, and kept in-frame beta chains. Duplicate CDR3 protein sequences are folded into a single record with the most common DNA and genes. The sample table contains about 160,000 distinct CDR3 sequences; only one count was recorded for about a quarter of them. Together, the top ten hold roughly 25% of the sample. Input material: blood, either unsorted or a sorted T cell fraction (not recorded which). The receptors originated from a human donor who was either an allogeneic HSCT recipient or a stem cell or donor lymphocyte infusion donor (not recorded which). It is not recorded whose cells these are; they may come from a transplant donor.

This clonotype was recorded a few times. CDR3 nucleotides: TGTGCCAGCAGCGCCACCGGGACAGGAAACACTGAAGCTTTCTTT. It encodes CASSATGTGNTEAFF. The rearrangement joins TRBV9 to TRBJ1-1, with TRBD1 identical over 8 bases. The V gene end was trimmed by 3 bases and the J gene end by 2 bases; junction bases not matched to a gene: 6. The germline gives CDR1 SGDLS, CDR2 YYNGEE. This CDR3 has 15 amino acids.

The chain combines TRBV7-9 with TRBJ1-2, with TRBD1 matching over 11 bases. The CDR3 totals 17 residues. Germline V CDR1 and CDR2: SEHNR, FQNEAQ (reference sequence). Trimming took 5 bases from V and 4 from J; bases not matched to a gene: 12. CDR3 sequence: CASSLGTGGSFGYGYTF. CDR3 DNA sequence: TGTGCCAGCAGCCTCGGGACAGGGGGATCGTTTGGCTATGGCTACACCTTC.

The rearrangement joins TRBV13 to TRBJ2-3; tentatively, D is TRBD1 (6 bases). The CDR3 runs to 16 residues. Deletions cut 4 bases from V and 2 bases from J, with 16 bases between. CDR1 and CDR2 (germline): PRHDT, FYEKMQ (reference sequence). This chain's CDR3 is CASSYPRYRDTDTQYF. In nucleotides, the CDR3 is TGTGCCAGCAGCTACCCACGATACAGGGACACAGATACGCAGTATTTT.

V and J are TRBV18 and TRBJ1-5, with 12 bases identical to TRBD1. V trimming: 6 bases; J trimming: 6 bases; junction bases outside the gene matches: 3. The germline V gene has CDR1 KGHSH and CDR2 LQKENI. The CDR3 has 14 residues. CDR3: CASSGQGAGQPQHF. Here the CDR3 DNA reads TGTGCCAGCTCGGGACAGGGGGCTGGTCAGCCCCAGCATTTT. The full variable domain, with the rest looked up from reference TRBV18 and TRBJ1-5, is NAGVMQNPRHLVRRRGQEARLRCSPMKGHSHVYWYRQLPEEGLKFMVYLQKENIIDESGMPKERFSAEFPKEGPSILRIQQVVRGDSAAYFCASSGQGAGQPQHFGDGTRLSIL.

The chain employs TRBV12-3 or TRBV12-4 and TRBJ1-3; a possible D gene is TRBD1 (5 bases). The length of the CDR3 is 15 residues. V was clipped by 4 bases and J by 1 base, with 11 bases between them. CDR3 protein: CASSSRGGSGNTIYF. DNA of the CDR3: TGTGCCAGCAGTTCTAGGGGAGGGTCTGGAAACACCATATATTTT.

The V gene is TRBV9, the J gene TRBJ2-7; D perhaps matches TRBD2 (5 bases). Germline V gene sequence: CDR1 SGDLS, CDR2 YYNGEE. This CDR3 is 16 amino acids long. Trimming took 6 bases from V and 5 from J, leaving 24 bases between them. The DNA for the CDR3 is TGTGCCAGCACCCCTGGGCCTAACCCTAGCCTGAACGAGCAGTACTTC. This sequence encodes CASTPGPNPSLNEQYF.

This clonotype was seen more than once but under ten times. The chain is built from TRBV20-1 and TRBJ2-7; no clear D gene. This CDR3 spans 14 amino acids. V lost 5 bases and J lost 2, with 16 bases in between. Germline CDR1 DFQATT, CDR2 SNEGSKA (reference sequence). CDR3 amino acids: CSAGLGSSTYEQYF. The CDR3 DNA is TGCAGTGCTGGCTTGGGCAGTTCTACCTACGAGCAGTACTTC.

The V call is TRBV29-1, the J call TRBJ1-2; D is possibly TRBD1 (5 bases). Germline V gene data show CDR1 as SQVTM and CDR2 as ANQGSEA. The CDR3 runs to 17 residues. Trimming pared 6 bases from V and 7 bases from J, leaving 30 bases between. CDR3 loop: CSVLDYAISGSSGGYTF. The CDR3, as DNA: TGCAGCGTCCTAGATTACGCCATCTCAGGGAGCTCTGGTGGCTACACCTTC.

This clonotype showed up just a few times. The chain has TRBV5-1 and TRBJ2-7, with no clear D. CDR3 length equals 14 residues. The germline V gene encodes CDR1 SGHRS and CDR2 YFSETQ. V was clipped by 0 bases and J by 7 bases, with 14 bases between them. CDR3 loop: CASSLDVWTWEQYF. The CDR3, as DNA: TGCGCCAGCAGCTTGGACGTATGGACGTGGGAGCAGTACTTC.

V is TRBV7-9 and J is TRBJ2-7; 7 nucleotides match TRBD1. The CDR3 has 14 amino acids. The germline V gene has CDR1 SEHNR and CDR2 FQNEAQ (reference sequence). Trimming cost V 5 bases and J 5 bases; bases outside gene matches: 9. The CDR3 sequence: CASSATIQGDEQYF. CDR3 nucleotides: TGTGCCAGCAGCGCGACTATCCAGGGGGACGAGCAGTACTTC.

This clonotype was counted only a few times. This rearrangement joins TRBV14 to TRBJ1-4; D unclear. CDR3 length: 16 amino acids. Trimming stripped 1 base from V and 7 bases from J, with 16 bases between. Germline CDR1 and CDR2: SGHDN and FVKESK. DNA for the CDR3: TGTGCCAGCAGCCAAGCTGCAGCCCTCCGGGGTGAAAAACTGTTTTTT. This translates into CASSQAAALRGEKLFF.

This chain joins TRBV9 and TRBJ2-1, with D possibly matching TRBD1 (6 bases). V was cut by 4 bases and J by 5 bases, with 16 bases left in between. The CDR3 length is 15 residues. Germline V gene lookup returns CDR1 SGDLS and CDR2 YYNGEE. Here the CDR3 DNA reads TGTGCCAGCAGCCGAAGGGGGAGTCCGGACAATGAGCAGTTCTTC. This sequence encodes CASSRRGSPDNEQFF.

The CDR3, as DNA: TGTGCCAGCAGTTACCGCCCCCTGGGAGAGGAAGAGCAGTACTTC. It yields the protein CASSYRPLGEEEQYF. The chain recombines TRBV12-3 or TRBV12-4 with TRBJ2-7; possible D gene TRBD2, 5 bases. The CDR3 runs to 15 residues. The germline V and J ends were trimmed by 4 bases and 7 bases, with 20 bases remaining between them.

This sequence joins TRBV7-7 and TRBJ2-5; D gene uncertain. This CDR3 comprises 14 residues. In germline, CDR1 is SSHAT, CDR2 FNYEAQ (reference sequence). Trimming removed 4 bases at V and 5 bases at J, with 14 bases between. CDR3 region: CASSSGPIRETQYF. DNA for the CDR3: TGTGCCAGCAGCTCCGGGCCTATCAGGGAGACCCAGTACTTC.

The V call is TRBV6-2 or TRBV6-3, the J call TRBJ1-1; the D gene is possibly TRBD1 (5 bases). There are 13 residues in the CDR3. The germline V and J ends were trimmed by 7 bases and 2 bases, with 11 bases remaining between them. Germline loops: CDR1 MNHEY, CDR2 SVGEGT. The CDR3 DNA reads TGTGCCAGCAAGACAGCGGTAAACACTGAAGCTTTCTTT. It yields the protein CASKTAVNTEAFF.

V usage is TRBV6-5 and J usage is TRBJ2-3; 10 positions match TRBD2. CDR3 length: 17 amino acids. Trimming removed 2 bases from V and 4 bases from J; junction bases left unmatched: 9. Germline V CDR1 and CDR2: MNHEY, SVGAGI. The CDR3 nucleotides are TGTGCCAGCAGTTACGACTATACTAGCGGGGATTCAGATACGCAGTATTTT. Its protein is CASSYDYTSGDSDTQYF.

A single count supports this clonotype. The chain uses TRBV20-1 and TRBJ2-2, with no clear D. This CDR3 region has 13 residues. The germline CDR1 and CDR2 sequences are DFQATT and SNEGSKA (reference sequence). Trimming pared 4 bases from V and 1 base from J, leaving 7 bases between. Written as DNA, the CDR3 is TGCAGTGCTAAACAGAGGAACACCGGGGAGCTGTTTTTT. Translated, it gives CSAKQRNTGELFF.

Only a few counts were recorded for this clonotype. The chain recombines TRBV5-5 with TRBJ1-1; TRBD1 might be the D (5 bases). The CDR3 has 14 amino acids. Trimming left V 3 bases short and J 1 base short, with 10 bases between. Germline CDR1 SGHKS, CDR2 YYEKEE (reference sequence). CDR3 region: CASSSWTRNTEAFF. In nucleotides, the CDR3 is TGTGCCAGCAGCTCATGGACAAGGAACACTGAAGCTTTCTTT. Using reference TRBV5-5 and TRBJ1-1 for the parts outside the CDR3, the full variable domain is DAGVTQSPTHLIKTRGQQVTLRCSPISGHKSVSWYQQVLGQGPQFIFQYYEKEERGRGNFPDRFSARQFPNYSSELNVNALLLGDSALYLCASSSWTRNTEAFFGQGTRLTVV.